A selection of T cell receptor beta chains follows, all from one sample in a study of shared clonotypes between healthy human individuals. Clones were sequenced by immunoSEQ multiplex PCR, and TCRdb holds only the in-frame ones, with some missing. The table includes more than 2,000,000 clones, more than 90% detected once. The sample was naive CD4+ T cells sorted from blood. The source of these receptors is a man younger than 30 in good health. CDR3s include the opening cysteine and the closing phenylalanine or tryptophan. A D gene is named only where the DNA matches it firmly. Not every row has a clone size; where given, it reads once, few, many or a size class.

j_call	clone_size	v_call	d_call	cdr3_aa	cdr3_nt
TRBJ2-7	-	TRBV6-6	TRBD1	CASTPTGASEQYF	TGTGCCAGCACCCCGACAGGGGCGAGCGAGCAGTACTTC
TRBJ2-5	-	TRBV7-6	TRBD2	CASSALAGASGETQYF	TGTGCCAGCAGCGCATTAGCGGGAGCCTCGGGCGAGACCCAGTACTTC
TRBJ1-6	-	TRBV6-1	-	CASSEAQGNSPLHF	TGTGCCAGCAGTGAAGCCCAGGGAAATTCACCCCTCCACTTT
TRBJ2-2	-	TRBV4-1	-	CASSQWGLYTGELFF	TGCGCCAGCAGCCAGTGGGGACTGTACACCGGGGAGCTGTTTTTT
TRBJ2-2	-	TRBV7-2	TRBD2	CASSLGLAGSGELFF	TGTGCCAGCAGCTTAGGACTAGCGGGATCCGGGGAGCTGTTTTTT
TRBJ2-1	-	TRBV4-1	-	CASSQEPRVNEQFF	TGCGCCAGCAGCCAAGAGCCTAGGGTGAATGAGCAGTTCTTC
TRBJ1-1	-	TRBV7-2	TRBD1	CASSLYGQGNTEAFF	TGTGCCAGCAGCTTATATGGACAGGGAAACACTGAAGCTTTCTTT
TRBJ2-7	-	TRBV27	-	CASSLSRGGVIAYEQYF	TGTGCCAGCAGTTTATCAAGGGGGGGGGTGATCGCCTACGAGCAGTACTTC
TRBJ2-3	-	TRBV7-2	TRBD2	CASSLVSGSSTDTQYF	TGTGCCAGCAGCTTAGTTAGCGGGTCCAGCACAGATACGCAGTATTTT
TRBJ1-1	-	TRBV6-5	-	CAIRVDTSTEAFF	TGTGCCATCAGGGTCGACACGTCCACTGAAGCTTTCTTT
TRBJ1-2	-	TRBV18	-	CASSPAEWALYGYTF	TGTGCCAGCTCACCCGCGGAGTGGGCCCTCTATGGCTACACCTTC
TRBJ2-7	-	TRBV11-2	TRBD2	CASSLAGLAGSDEQYF	TGTGCCAGCAGCTTAGCCGGACTAGCGGGAAGCGACGAGCAGTACTTC
TRBJ2-3	-	TRBV7-9	TRBD2	CASSLELGGGPDTQYF	TGTGCCAGCAGCTTAGAGCTGGGCGGGGGGCCAGATACGCAGTATTTT
TRBJ2-2	-	TRBV6-1	TRBD2	CATRYGGGTPGELFF	TGTGCCACTCGTTACGGGGGGGGAACCCCCGGGGAGCTGTTTTTT
TRBJ2-7	-	TRBV10-3	TRBD2	CATKGLAGPSYEQYF	TGTGCCACCAAGGGGCTAGCGGGGCCTTCCTACGAGCAGTACTTC
TRBJ2-7	-	TRBV2	-	CASSTRATGTYEQYF	TGTGCCAGCAGTACCCGGGCTACGGGGACCTACGAGCAGTACTTC
TRBJ2-5	-	TRBV7-3	-	CASSTQGGVVSETQYF	TGTGCCAGCAGCACCCAAGGGGGGGTAGTATCAGAGACCCAGTACTTC
TRBJ1-5	few	TRBV6-6	TRBD1	CASNHEGGQPQHF	TGTGCCAGCAACCACGAAGGGGGCCAGCCCCAGCATTTT
TRBJ2-1	-	TRBV5-1	TRBD2	CASSLAPLLRGRYNEQFF	TGCGCCAGCAGCTTGGCACCCTTATTACGCGGGAGGTACAATGAGCAGTTCTTC
TRBJ2-7	-	TRBV5-6	TRBD2	CASSPGLVGAYEQYF	TGTGCCAGCAGTCCTGGACTAGTTGGGGCCTACGAGCAGTACTTC
TRBJ1-2	-	TRBV7-6	-	CASSSGTDLYGYTF	TGTGCCAGCAGCTCCGGGACGGACCTCTATGGCTACACCTTC
TRBJ2-1	-	TRBV5-3	-	CARSLGRGNEQFF	TGTGCCAGAAGTTTGGGCAGGGGCAATGAGCAGTTCTTC
TRBJ2-6	-	TRBV19	-	CASSLPLISGANVLTF	TGTGCCAGTAGCCTACCCCTAATATCTGGGGCCAACGTCCTGACTTTC
TRBJ2-2	-	TRBV9	TRBD1	CASSVGDRGLNTGELFF	TGTGCCAGCAGCGTAGGAGACAGGGGGTTGAACACCGGGGAGCTGTTTTTT
TRBJ1-4	few	TRBV27	-	CASSRDPSGLNEKLFF	TGTGCCAGCAGTCGCGATCCTTCAGGGCTTAATGAAAAACTGTTTTTT
TRBJ1-2	-	TRBV30	-	CAWSGRVGALTF	TGTGCCTGGAGTGGTCGGGTGGGGGCCCTTACCTTC
TRBJ1-4	-	TRBV7-9	-	CASSLRGAGRKHNEKLFF	TGTGCCAGCAGCTTACGAGGAGCAGGGCGGAAACATAATGAAAAACTGTTTTTT
TRBJ1-1	-	TRBV30	TRBD1	CAWCGTVNTEAFF	TGTGCCTGGTGTGGGACAGTAAACACTGAAGCTTTCTTT